This T cell receptor (beta chain) was retrieved from a study of a mutant IDH1 vaccine in newly diagnosed glioma. Study-wide results and limits: Among patients, roughly 94% showed immune responses induced by the vaccine.

Trimming shortened V by 0 bases and J by 4 bases, and 13 bases separated the two germline ends. The CDR3 sequence is 16 residues long. Germline V gene data show CDR1 as WNHNN and CDR2 as SYGVQD (reference sequence). Sequenced by immunoSEQ multiplex PCR; TCRdb stores in-frame clones only, minus some. The sample yields 60,000 or so clones, about nine tenths seen once. Time point here: week 11, during vaccination. Topical imiquimod accompanied each vaccine dose, which consisted of 300 ug of mutant IDH1 20-mer peptide. About this clone: Its antigen is not known.

This chain uses TRBV10-1 with TRBJ2-1; D is possibly TRBD2 (7 bases). The sequencing here drew on PBMCs, taken from a glioma patient whose treatment included an IDH1 peptide vaccine. The clonotype originates from a man aged 40-49 years with glioma. The CDR3 nucleotides read TGCGCCAGCAGTGAGTCGAGGGGGAGGGGGTACAATGAGCAGTTCTTC. It specifies CASSESRGRGYNEQFF.